What follows are 16 T cell receptor beta chains derived from one specimen sequenced in a study of CD8 T cells in Susac syndrome. It was with random hexamers that roughly 0.5 to 1 ug RNA was reverse transcribed. Each CDR3 protein gets one entry after TCRdb re-called the immunoSEQ multiplex PCR reads with MiXCR. The sample holds roughly 130,000 distinct CDR3 sequences, 90% to 95% seen once. Sequenced material: CD4+ T cells from PBMCs. These receptors were taken from a human donor in good health.

The chain joins TRBV29-1 to TRBJ1-5; 11 nucleotides align to TRBD1. V was pared by 4 bases and J by 2 bases, with 1 base of the junction left unmatched. The CDR3 spans 14 residues. Germline V gene data show CDR1 as SQVTM and CDR2 as ANQGSEA. CDR3 DNA: TGCAGCGTTGGGACAGGGGGCGGCAATCAGCCCCAGCATTTT. This translates into CSVGTGGGNQPQHF.

The V and J genes are TRBV28 and TRBJ2-5; no firm D call. Germline V CDR1 and CDR2: MDHEN, SYDVKM. Trimming removed 6 bases from V and 13 bases from J, with 21 bases in between. The CDR3 covers 13 residues. The CDR3, as DNA: TGTGCCAGCAGCCATCCGCTCACCAACAAGCGGTACTTC. The encoded protein is CASSHPLTNKRYF.

The chain links TRBV11-2 to TRBJ2-1; 15 bases match TRBD2. Germline values: CDR1 SGHAT, CDR2 FQNNGV. V shed 4 bases and J 6 bases; nucleotides not matched to a gene: 7. CDR3 length equals 17 residues. CDR3 DNA sequence: TGTGCCAGCAGCTGGGAGCCGGGACTAGCGGGAGGCAATGAGCAGTTCTTC. It is translated as CASSWEPGLAGGNEQFF.

The V and J genes are TRBV29-1 and TRBJ2-2; D remains ambiguous. V dropped 3 bases and J dropped 0 bases, with 8 bases sitting between them. Germline V gives CDR1 SQVTM, CDR2 ANQGSEA. The CDR3 contains 14 residues. CDR3 nucleotides: TGCAGCGTTGAGTCTAGAACGAACACCGGGGAGCTGTTTTTT. Residues: CSVESRTNTGELFF.

The chain couples TRBV7-2 to TRBJ2-7; 8 bases line up with TRBD1. CDR1 and CDR2 (germline): SGHTA, FQGNSA. The V gene end was trimmed by 0 bases and the J gene end by 4 bases; junction bases not matched to a gene: 5. The CDR3 runs 15 residues. CDR3 coding DNA: TGTGCCAGCAGCTTAGCTGCAGGGGGCATGTACGAGCAGTACTTC. Its translation is CASSLAAGGMYEQYF.

This clonotype was recorded once. The chain employs TRBV7-2 and TRBJ2-4; 11 bases map to TRBD1. The V and J ends lost 5 bases and 1 base, in that order; junction bases with no gene match: 7. Germline V CDR1 and CDR2: SGHTA, FQGNSA. CDR3 length equals 17 residues. The CDR3 DNA sequence: TGTGCCAGCAGCAAAGGGACAGGGGGAAGGGCCAAAAACATTCAGTACTTC. Its translation: CASSKGTGGRAKNIQYF.

The chain combines TRBV6-2 or TRBV6-3 with TRBJ1-5, with 10 positions matching TRBD1. The J segment lost 3 bases and the V segment lost 5 bases, leaving 7 bases of the junction unmatched. This CDR3 is built from 16 residues. From germline, CDR1 is MNHEY and CDR2 SVGEGT. CDR3 sequence (DNA): TGTGCCAGCAGTCTAAGGACAGGGGGACCCAATCAGCCCCAGCATTTT. This encodes CASSLRTGGPNQPQHF.

V and J are TRBV7-9 and TRBJ1-1; TRBD1 aligns across 7 bases. Germline trimming cut 2 bases from V and 7 bases from J; bases unmatched to any gene: 7. The CDR3 spans 14 residues. The germline gives CDR1 SEHNR, CDR2 FQNEAQ (reference sequence). The CDR3 region is CASSLTGVRGEAFF. CDR3 DNA sequence: TGTGCCAGCAGCTTAACAGGGGTTAGGGGTGAAGCTTTCTTT.

The CDR3 sequence: CASGTGAAYEQYF. DNA of the CDR3: TGTGCCAGCGGGACAGGGGCGGCCTACGAGCAGTACTTC. V and J are TRBV12-3 or TRBV12-4 and TRBJ2-7; 10 bases line up with TRBD1. V was pared by 8 bases and J by 2 bases, with 3 bases of the junction left unmatched. The CDR3 has 13 amino acids.

This rearrangement joins TRBV5-1 to TRBJ2-1; 12 bases fit TRBD2. V lost 4 bases and J lost 8; bases outside the gene matches: 4. This CDR3 has 14 residues. Per the germline V gene, CDR1 is SGHRS and CDR2 is YFSETQ. Here the CDR3 reads CASSPLAGGDEQFF. The CDR3 DNA reads as TGCGCCAGCAGCCCCCTAGCGGGAGGGGATGAGCAGTTCTTC.

The chain links TRBV6-6 to TRBJ2-4; 11 positions match TRBD1. Unmatched junction bases numbered 9, after V lost 5 bases and J lost 6 bases. The CDR3 runs 16 residues. The germline V gene has CDR1 MNHNY and CDR2 SVGAGI (reference sequence). CDR3 protein: CASSPRGGTGGNIQYF. CDR3 in DNA: TGTGCCAGCAGTCCTAGGGGGGGGACAGGGGGAAACATTCAGTACTTC.

V gene TRBV7-2 combines with J gene TRBJ2-7, with 7 bases aligning to TRBD1. From germline, CDR1 is SGHTA and CDR2 FQGNSA. The CDR3 is 18 residues long. The ends lost 1 base at V and 0 bases at J; junction bases unmatched: 12. This chain's CDR3 is CASSLGPLDRPFSYEQYF. The DNA of the CDR3 is TGTGCCAGCAGCTTAGGCCCCTTGGACAGGCCGTTCTCCTACGAGCAGTACTTC.

This chain joins TRBV5-6 and TRBJ2-1, with 11 bases matching TRBD2. This CDR3 comprises 15 residues. The germline V gene has CDR1 SGHDT and CDR2 YYEEEE. The ends lost 2 bases at V and 6 bases at J; junction bases unmatched: 4. The CDR3 sequence: CASSFVSGRGNEQFF. The CDR3, as DNA: TGTGCCAGCAGCTTCGTTAGCGGGAGGGGCAATGAGCAGTTCTTC.

The gene calls are TRBV5-1 and TRBJ2-6; TRBD1 is a possible D gene (5 bases). The germline V and J ends were trimmed by 4 bases and 4 bases, with 15 bases remaining between them. Germline loops: CDR1 SGHRS, CDR2 YFSETQ. The CDR3 extends over 16 amino acids. The CDR3 reads CASSPTVLSGANVLTF. DNA for the CDR3: TGCGCCAGCAGCCCGACAGTTCTCTCGGGGGCCAACGTCCTGACTTTC. The whole variable domain, remainder taken from reference TRBV5-1 and TRBJ2-6, is KAGVTQTPRYLIKTRGQQVTLSCSPISGHRSVSWYQQTPGQGLQFLFEYFSETQRNKGNFPGRFSGRQFSNSRSEMNVSTLELGDSALYLCASSPTVLSGANVLTFGAGSRLTVL.

This clonotype was seen just once. The gene calls are TRBV29-1 and TRBJ2-7; 11 nucleotides line up with TRBD1. The V segment lost 4 bases and the J segment 6 bases; nucleotides outside the gene matches: 11. This CDR3 spans 15 amino acids. CDR1 is SQVTM, CDR2 ANQGSEA, per germline. The CDR3 DNA reads as TGCAGCGTTGCTTCTTCACCGGGACAGGGGGGCGAGCAGTACTTC. Translating it yields CSVASSPGQGGEQYF.

The chain couples TRBV7-2 to TRBJ1-5; TRBD1 might be the D (5 bases). The CDR3 loop spans 14 amino acids. The V gene's germline CDR1 is SGHTA and CDR2 FQGNSA. The V gene lost 4 bases and the J gene lost 0 bases, with 7 bases spanning the gap. The CDR3 is CASSWGVSNQPQHF. CDR3 in DNA: TGTGCCAGCAGCTGGGGGGTTAGCAATCAGCCCCAGCATTTT.